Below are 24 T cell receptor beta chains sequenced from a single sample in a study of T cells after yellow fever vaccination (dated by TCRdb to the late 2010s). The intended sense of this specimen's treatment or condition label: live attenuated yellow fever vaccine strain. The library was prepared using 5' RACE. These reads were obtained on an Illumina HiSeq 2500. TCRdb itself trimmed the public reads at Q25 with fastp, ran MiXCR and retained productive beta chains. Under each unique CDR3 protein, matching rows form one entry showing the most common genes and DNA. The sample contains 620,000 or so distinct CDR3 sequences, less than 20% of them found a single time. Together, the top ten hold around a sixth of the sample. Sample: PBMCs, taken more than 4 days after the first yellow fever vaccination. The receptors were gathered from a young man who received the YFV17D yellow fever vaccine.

In nucleotides, the CDR3 is TGTGCCAGCAGCTTGGCCGGGACAGGGACGGTCCAAAACATTCAGTACTTC. Protein: CASSLAGTGTVQNIQYF. The V and J genes are TRBV5-4 and TRBJ2-4; 9 nucleotides line up with TRBD1. Trimming took 0 bases from V and 5 from J; bases not matched to a gene: 9. From germline, CDR1 is SGHNT and CDR2 YYREEE (reference sequence). The CDR3 covers 17 residues.

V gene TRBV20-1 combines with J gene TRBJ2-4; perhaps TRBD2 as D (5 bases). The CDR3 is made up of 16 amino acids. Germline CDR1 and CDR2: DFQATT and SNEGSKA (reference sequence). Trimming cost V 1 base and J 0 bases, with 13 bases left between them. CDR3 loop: CSARGSGGLAKNIQYF. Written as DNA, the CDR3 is TGCAGTGCTAGAGGGTCGGGCGGACTAGCCAAAAACATTCAGTACTTC.

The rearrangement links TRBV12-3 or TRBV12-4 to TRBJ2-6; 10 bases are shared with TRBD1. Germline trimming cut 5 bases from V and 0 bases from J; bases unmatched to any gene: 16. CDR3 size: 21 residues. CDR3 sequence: CASSLNRDRGGGNSGANVLTF. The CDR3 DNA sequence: TGTGCCAGCAGTCTAAACCGGGACAGGGGTGGGGGGAACTCTGGGGCCAACGTCCTGACTTTC.

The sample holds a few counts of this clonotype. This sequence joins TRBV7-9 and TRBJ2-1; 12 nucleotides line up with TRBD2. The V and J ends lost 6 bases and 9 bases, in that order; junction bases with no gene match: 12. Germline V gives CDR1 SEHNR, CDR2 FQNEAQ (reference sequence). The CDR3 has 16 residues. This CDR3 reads CASSTPSGGAGGEQFF. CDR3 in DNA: TGTGCCAGCAGTACCCCTAGCGGGGGGGCGGGAGGTGAGCAGTTCTTC.

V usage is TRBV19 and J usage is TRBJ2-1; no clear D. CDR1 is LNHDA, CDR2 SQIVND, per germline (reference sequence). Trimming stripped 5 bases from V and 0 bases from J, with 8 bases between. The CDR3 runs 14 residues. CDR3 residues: CASSPEPSYNEQFF. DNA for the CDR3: TGTGCCAGTAGTCCAGAGCCCTCCTACAATGAGCAGTTCTTC.

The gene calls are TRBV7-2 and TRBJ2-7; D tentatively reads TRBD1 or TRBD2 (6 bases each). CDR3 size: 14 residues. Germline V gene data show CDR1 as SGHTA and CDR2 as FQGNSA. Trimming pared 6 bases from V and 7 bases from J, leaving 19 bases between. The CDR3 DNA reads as TGTGCCAGCAGGCCTCCGGGGGCAGGGCTTGAGCAGTACTTC. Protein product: CASRPPGAGLEQYF.

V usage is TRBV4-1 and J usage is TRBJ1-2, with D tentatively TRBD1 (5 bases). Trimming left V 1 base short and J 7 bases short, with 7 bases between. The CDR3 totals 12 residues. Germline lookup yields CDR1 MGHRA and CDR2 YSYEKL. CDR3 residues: CASSQAGFGYTF. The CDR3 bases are TGCGCCAGCAGCCAAGCAGGGTTTGGCTACACCTTC.

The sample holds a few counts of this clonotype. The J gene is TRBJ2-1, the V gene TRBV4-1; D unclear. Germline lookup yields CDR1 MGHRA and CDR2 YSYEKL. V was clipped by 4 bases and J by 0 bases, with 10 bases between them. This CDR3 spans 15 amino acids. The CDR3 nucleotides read TGCGCCAGCAGCCGAGGTTTAAGCTCCTACAATGAGCAGTTCTTC. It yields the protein CASSRGLSSYNEQFF.

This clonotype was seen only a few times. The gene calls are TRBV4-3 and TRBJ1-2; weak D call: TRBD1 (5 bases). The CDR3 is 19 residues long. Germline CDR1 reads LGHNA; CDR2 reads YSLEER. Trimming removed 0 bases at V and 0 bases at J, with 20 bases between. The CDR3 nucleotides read TGCGCCAGCAGCCAAGATGCCCCCCGGGGCAGCCTTCCTAACTATGGCTACACCTTC. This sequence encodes CASSQDAPRGSLPNYGYTF.

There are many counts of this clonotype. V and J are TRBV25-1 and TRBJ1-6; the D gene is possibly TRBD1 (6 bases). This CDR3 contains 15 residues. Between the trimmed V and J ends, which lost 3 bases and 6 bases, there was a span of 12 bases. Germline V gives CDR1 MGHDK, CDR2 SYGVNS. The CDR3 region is CASSDRQAANSPLHF. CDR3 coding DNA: TGTGCCAGCAGTGACAGACAGGCGGCTAATTCACCCCTCCACTTT.

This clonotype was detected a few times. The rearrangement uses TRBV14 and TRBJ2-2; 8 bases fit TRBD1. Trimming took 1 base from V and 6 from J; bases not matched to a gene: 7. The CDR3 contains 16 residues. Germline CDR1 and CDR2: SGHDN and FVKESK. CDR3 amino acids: CASSQGVRGLSGELFF. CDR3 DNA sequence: TGTGCCAGCAGCCAAGGGGTCAGGGGGCTGTCCGGGGAGCTGTTTTTT.

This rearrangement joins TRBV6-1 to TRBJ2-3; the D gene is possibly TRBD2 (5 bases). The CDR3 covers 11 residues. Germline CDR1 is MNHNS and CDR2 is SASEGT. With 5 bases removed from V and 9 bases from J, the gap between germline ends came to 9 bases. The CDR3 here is CASSTDYTQYF. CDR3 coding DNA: TGTGCCAGCAGTACCGACTACACGCAGTATTTT.

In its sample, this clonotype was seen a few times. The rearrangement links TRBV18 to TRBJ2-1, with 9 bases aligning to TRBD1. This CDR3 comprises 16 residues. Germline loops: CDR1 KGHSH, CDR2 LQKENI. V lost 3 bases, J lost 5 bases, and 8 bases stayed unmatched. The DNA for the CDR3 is TGTGCCAGCTCACCCTCACAGGGGGCGCGAAACAATGAGCAGTTCTTC. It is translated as CASSPSQGARNNEQFF.

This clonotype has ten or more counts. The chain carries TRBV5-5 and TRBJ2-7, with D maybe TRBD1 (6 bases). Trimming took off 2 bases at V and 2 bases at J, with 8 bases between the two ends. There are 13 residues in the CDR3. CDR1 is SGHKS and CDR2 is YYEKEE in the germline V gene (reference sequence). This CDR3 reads CASSFQGTYEQYF. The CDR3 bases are TGTGCCAGCAGCTTCCAGGGGACCTACGAGCAGTACTTC.

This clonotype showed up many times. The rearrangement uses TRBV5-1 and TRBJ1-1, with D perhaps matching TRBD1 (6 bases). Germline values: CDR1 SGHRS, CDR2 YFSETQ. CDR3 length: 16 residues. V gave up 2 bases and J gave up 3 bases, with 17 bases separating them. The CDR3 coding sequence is TGCGCCAGCAGCTTACCCGGGGGCCGATGGGACACTGAAGCTTTCTTT. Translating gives CASSLPGGRWDTEAFF.

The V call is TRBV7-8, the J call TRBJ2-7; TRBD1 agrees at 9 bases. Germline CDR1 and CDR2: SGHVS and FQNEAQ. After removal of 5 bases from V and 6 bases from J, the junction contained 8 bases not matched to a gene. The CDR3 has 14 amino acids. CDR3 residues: CASSPDRGFREQYV. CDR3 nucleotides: TGTGCCAGCAGCCCAGACAGGGGGTTTCGCGAGCAGTACGTC.

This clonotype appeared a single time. CDR3 sequence: CASNRAVFSGANVLTF. For the CDR3, the DNA is TGTGCCAGCAACCGGGCCGTTTTCTCTGGGGCCAACGTCCTGACTTTC. J is TRBJ2-6 and V is TRBV6-2 or TRBV6-3; D is undetermined. The CDR3 spans 16 residues. CDR1 and CDR2 from the germline V gene are MNHEY and SVGEGT. V gave up 7 bases and J gave up 0 bases, with 13 bases separating them.

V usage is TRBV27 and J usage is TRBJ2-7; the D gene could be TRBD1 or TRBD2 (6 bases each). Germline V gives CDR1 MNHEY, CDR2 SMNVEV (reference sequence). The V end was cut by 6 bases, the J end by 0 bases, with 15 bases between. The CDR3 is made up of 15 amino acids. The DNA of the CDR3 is TGTGCCAGCAGGGATAGCCGGGGGCCCTCCTACGAGCAGTACGTC. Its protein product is CASRDSRGPSYEQYV.

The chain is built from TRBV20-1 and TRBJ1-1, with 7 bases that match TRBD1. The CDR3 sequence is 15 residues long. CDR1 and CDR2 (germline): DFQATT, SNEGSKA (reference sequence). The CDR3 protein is CSALPPGQPNTEAFF. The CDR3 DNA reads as TGCAGCGCACTTCCCCCGGGACAGCCGAACACTGAAGCTTTCTTT.

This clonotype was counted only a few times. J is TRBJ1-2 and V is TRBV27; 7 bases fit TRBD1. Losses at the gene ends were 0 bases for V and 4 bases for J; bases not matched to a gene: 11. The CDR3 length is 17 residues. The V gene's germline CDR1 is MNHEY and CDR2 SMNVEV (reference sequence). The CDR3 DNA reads TGTGCCAGCAGTTTATCGGTAGGGCAGGGGGACCCCTATGGCTACACCTTC. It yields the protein CASSLSVGQGDPYGYTF.

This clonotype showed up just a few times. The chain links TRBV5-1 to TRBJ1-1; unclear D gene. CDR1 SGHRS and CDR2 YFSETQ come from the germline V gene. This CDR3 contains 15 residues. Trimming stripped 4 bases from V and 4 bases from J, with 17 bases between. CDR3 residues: CASSLGSGKGTEAFF. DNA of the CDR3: TGCGCCAGCAGCCTCGGGTCGGGTAAGGGCACTGAAGCTTTCTTT.

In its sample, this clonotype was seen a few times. The CDR3 is CASSIGLAGIADTQYF. CDR3 nucleotides: TGCGCCAGCAGCATCGGACTAGCGGGGATCGCAGATACGCAGTATTTT. V gene TRBV5-1 combines with J gene TRBJ2-3; 12 bases agree with TRBD2. CDR1 is SGHRS, CDR2 YFSETQ, per germline. The CDR3 sequence is 16 residues long. V dropped 4 bases and J dropped 4; count of bases not matched to a gene: 7.

This CDR3 reads CASSPGHNGKLFF. The DNA for the CDR3 is TGTGCCAGCTCCCCCGGGCATAACGGAAAACTGTTTTTT. The rearrangement joins TRBV9 to TRBJ1-4; the D is unclear. Germline CDR1 SGDLS, CDR2 YYNGEE. The CDR3 covers 13 residues. V was trimmed by 7 bases and J by 10 bases, leaving 17 bases between them.

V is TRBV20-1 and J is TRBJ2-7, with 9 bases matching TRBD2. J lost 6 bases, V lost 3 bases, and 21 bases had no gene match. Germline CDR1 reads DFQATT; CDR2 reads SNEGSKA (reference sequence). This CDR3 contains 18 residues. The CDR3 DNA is TGCAGTGCTAGGAAGGTGCGGGGGGGCTCTATGGCCCTGAGCGAGCAGTACTTC. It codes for CSARKVRGGSMALSEQYF.